The 5 T cell receptor beta chains presented below share a single source sample, sequenced in a study of cytomegalovirus exposure and HLA in healthy donors. Researchers ran the PCR with 60 Vbeta and 13 Jbeta primers. Sequencing used immunoSEQ multiplex PCR; TCRdb keeps in-frame clones, though not all of them. The sample holds 200,000 or so clones; about two thirds are singletons and the top ten take 2% to 3%. Input material: PBMCs. Every receptor here comes from a man between 35 and 55 years old in good health and CMV-seropositive.

This rearrangement joins TRBV5-1 to TRBJ2-3, with D maybe TRBD2 (7 bases). In germline, CDR1 is SGHRS, CDR2 YFSETQ. The CDR3 contains 16 residues. V lost 4 bases and J lost 1, with 16 bases in between. The CDR3 bases are TGCGCCAGCAGCCTGGTGGGGGGGGCCGGCACAGATACGCAGTATTTT. It translates to CASSLVGGAGTDTQYF.

The V gene is TRBV6-5, the J gene TRBJ1-5; perhaps TRBD1 as D (5 bases). CDR1 is MNHEY, CDR2 SVGAGI, per germline. CDR3 length: 15 residues. Trimming shortened V by 5 bases and J by 5 bases, and 16 bases separated the two germline ends. Here the CDR3 DNA reads TGTGCCAGCAGTCCCGGGACTCCAAACCATCAGCCCCAGCATTTT. This encodes CASSPGTPNHQPQHF.

V gene TRBV11-3 combines with J gene TRBJ1-5; D perhaps matches TRBD1 (6 bases). Germline V gene lookup returns CDR1 SGHNT and CDR2 YENEEA. Trimming cost V 1 base and J 3 bases, with 13 bases left between them. This CDR3 is 16 amino acids long. The DNA of the CDR3 is TGTGCCAGCAGCTTAGTGGGTCAGGGGTACAATCAGCCCCAGCATTTT. This encodes CASSLVGQGYNQPQHF.

This chain joins TRBV9 and TRBJ1-1; 7 bases are a match to TRBD1. The V gene's germline CDR1 is SGDLS and CDR2 YYNGEE. J gave up 1 base and V 0 bases, and 6 bases lay outside the gene matches. The CDR3 totals 16 residues. The CDR3 nucleotides are TGTGCCAGCAGCGTAGGGGGGCGACAGGGGAACACTGAAGCTTTCTTT. Translation gives CASSVGGRQGNTEAFF.

J is TRBJ1-6 and V is TRBV6-6; 11 bases agree with TRBD1. Germline V CDR1 and CDR2: MNHNY, SVGAGI (reference sequence). This CDR3 contains 15 residues. V shed 2 bases, J shed 10 bases, and the junction held 4 bases outside the gene matches. The DNA of the CDR3 is TGTGCCAGCAGTTACGCGGGACAGGGGGAATCACCCCTCCACTTT. This codes for CASSYAGQGESPLHF.